One sample yielded the 6 T cell receptor beta chains listed below, sequenced in a study of CD8+ T cells in alopecia areata. Reverse transcription of extracted RNA yielded cDNA, which provided the sequencing template. Generated by immunoSEQ multiplex PCR, the TCRdb table keeps only in-frame clones and is missing some. The repertoire has 150,000 to 180,000 clones, around 55% of them found once; the top ten carry 19%. This specimen was CD8+ T cells sorted from blood, taken at week 0. The receptor source for this set is a human donor with alopecia areata.

The V gene is TRBV11-2, the J gene TRBJ1-5; the match to TRBD1 covers 7 bases. This CDR3 is 16 amino acids long. V was pared by 5 bases and J by 2 bases, with 9 bases of the junction left unmatched. Germline V gene data show CDR1 as SGHAT and CDR2 as FQNNGV. Here the CDR3 DNA reads TGTGCCAGCAGCCCCGGGACAGCCTTGGGCAATCAGCCCCAGCATTTT. Its protein product is CASSPGTALGNQPQHF.

The V call is TRBV9, the J call TRBJ2-2, with TRBD2 matching 7 bases. The CDR3 consists of 15 residues. After removal of 0 bases from V and 4 bases from J, the junction contained 3 bases not matched to a gene. Per germline, CDR1 SGDLS and CDR2 YYNGEE. In DNA, the CDR3 is TGTGCCAGCAGCGTAGGGGGGGGACCCACCGGGGAGCTGTTTTTT. Translation: CASSVGGGPTGELFF.

The chain couples TRBV7-8 to TRBJ2-1; 8 nucleotides match TRBD2. This CDR3 region has 15 residues. V shed 2 bases and J 7 bases; nucleotides not matched to a gene: 7. Germline CDR1 and CDR2: SGHVS and FQNEAQ. CDR3 in DNA: TGTGCCAGCAGCTTATCCGCGGGGGGACGGAATGAGCAGTTCTTC. The encoded protein is CASSLSAGGRNEQFF. The full variable domain, in which reference TRBV7-8 and TRBJ2-1 provide the parts outside the CDR3, is GAGVSQSPRYKVAKRGQDVALRCDPISGHVSLFWYQQALGQGPEFLTYFQNEAQLDKSGLPSDRFFAERPEGSVSTLKIQRTQQEDSAVYLCASSLSAGGRNEQFFGPGTRLTVL.

The J gene is TRBJ1-2, the V gene TRBV27; TRBD1 matches at 8 bases. This CDR3 region has 13 residues. J gave up 6 bases and V 6 bases, and 6 bases lay outside the gene matches. Germline loops: CDR1 MNHEY, CDR2 SMNVEV (reference sequence). CDR3 amino acids: CASRPQGGNGYTF. Here the CDR3 DNA reads TGTGCCAGCAGACCACAGGGGGGCAATGGCTACACCTTC.

The genes are TRBV19 and TRBJ2-3; D unresolved. This CDR3 is 13 amino acids long. Germline V gene data show CDR1 as LNHDA and CDR2 as SQIVND (reference sequence). V shed 1 base and J shed 4 bases, with 6 bases lying between them. In DNA form, the CDR3 reads TGTGCCAGTAGTATAGGGTCTTCAGATACGCAGTATTTT. This gives the protein CASSIGSSDTQYF.

This rearrangement joins TRBV6-5 to TRBJ2-7; D not resolved. CDR1 is MNHEY and CDR2 is SVGAGI in the germline V gene. V was trimmed by 6 bases and J by 6 bases, leaving 6 bases between them. The CDR3 totals 10 residues. CDR3 bases: TGTGCCAGCAGCCCCCTCGAGCAGTACTTC. The encoded protein is CASSPLEQYF.